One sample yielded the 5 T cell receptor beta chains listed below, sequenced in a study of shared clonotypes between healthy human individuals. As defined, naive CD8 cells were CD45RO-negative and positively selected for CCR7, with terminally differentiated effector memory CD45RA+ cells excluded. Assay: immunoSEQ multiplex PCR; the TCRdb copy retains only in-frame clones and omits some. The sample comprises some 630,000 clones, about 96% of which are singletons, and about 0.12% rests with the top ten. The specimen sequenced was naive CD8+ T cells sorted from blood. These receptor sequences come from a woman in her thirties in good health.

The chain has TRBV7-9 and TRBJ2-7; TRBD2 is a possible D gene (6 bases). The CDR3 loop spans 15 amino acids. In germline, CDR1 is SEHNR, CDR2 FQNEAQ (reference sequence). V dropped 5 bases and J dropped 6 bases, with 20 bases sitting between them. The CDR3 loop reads CASSPGTLNYGEQYF. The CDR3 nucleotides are TGTGCCAGCAGCCCCGGGACTCTTAACTACGGCGAGCAGTACTTC. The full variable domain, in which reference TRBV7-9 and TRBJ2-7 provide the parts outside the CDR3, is DTGVSQNPRHKITKRGQNVTFRCDPISEHNRLYWYRQTLGQGPEFLTYFQNEAQLEKSRLLSDRFSAERPKGSFSTLEIQRTEQGDSAMYLCASSPGTLNYGEQYFGPGTRLTVT.

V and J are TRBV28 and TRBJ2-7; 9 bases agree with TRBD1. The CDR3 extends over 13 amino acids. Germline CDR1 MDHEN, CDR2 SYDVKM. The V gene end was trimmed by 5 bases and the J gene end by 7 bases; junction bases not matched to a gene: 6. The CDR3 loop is CASSLGQGNEQYF. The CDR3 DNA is TGTGCCAGCAGTCTTGGACAGGGGAATGAGCAGTACTTC.

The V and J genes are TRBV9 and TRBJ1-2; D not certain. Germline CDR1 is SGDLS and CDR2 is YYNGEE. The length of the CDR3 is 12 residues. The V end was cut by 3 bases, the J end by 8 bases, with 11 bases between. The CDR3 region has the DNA TGTGCCAGCAGCGAGGGAGGGCCGGGCTACACCTTC. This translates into CASSEGGPGYTF.

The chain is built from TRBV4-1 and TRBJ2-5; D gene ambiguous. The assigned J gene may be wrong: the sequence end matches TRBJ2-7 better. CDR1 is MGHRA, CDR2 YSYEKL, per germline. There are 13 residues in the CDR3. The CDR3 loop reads CASSQGSTYEQYF. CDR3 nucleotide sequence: TGCGCCAGCAGCCAAGGAAGCACCTACGAGCAGTACTTC.

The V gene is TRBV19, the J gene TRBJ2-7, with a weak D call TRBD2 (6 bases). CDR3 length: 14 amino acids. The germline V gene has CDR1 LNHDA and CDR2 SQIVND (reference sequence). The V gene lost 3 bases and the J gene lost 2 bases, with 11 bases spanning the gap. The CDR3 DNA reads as TGTGCCAGTAGTATGATAGCGGCGACCTACGAGCAGTACTTC. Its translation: CASSMIAATYEQYF.